A selection of T cell receptor beta chains follows, all from one sample in a study of blood T cell repertoires in COVID-19. TCRdb's table, derived via immunoSEQ multiplex PCR, lists solely in-frame clones and lacks some. The repertoire holds over 250,000 clones, with roughly 80% as singletons. The sample comprised PBMCs or T cells enriched from blood (not recorded which). These receptors were collected from a man between 40 and 49 years old who had been exposed to COVID-19. Both conserved end residues are part of each CDR3. The D gene is left open where the match is weak. Where a row states a size, it is once, few, many or the class of an expanded clone; other rows omit it.

V gene,D gene,J gene,clone size,CDR3 protein,CDR3 DNA
TRBV7-2,NA,TRBJ1-1,NA,CASRLGTLNTEAFF,TGTGCCAGCAGGTTGGGGACACTGAACACTGAAGCTTTCTTT
TRBV5-4,TRBD1,TRBJ2-3,NA,CASSPRDSPDTQYF,TGTGCCAGCAGCCCAAGGGACAGCCCAGATACGCAGTATTTT
TRBV5-1,NA,TRBJ1-2,NA,CASSFRTSYGYTF,TGCGCCAGCAGCTTTAGGACAAGCTATGGCTACACCTTC
TRBV28,NA,TRBJ2-3,NA,CASSLLIDTQYF,TGTGCCAGCAGTTTACTTATTGATACGCAGTATTTT
TRBV27,NA,TRBJ1-2,NA,CASSLNPRDYGYTF,TGTGCCAGCAGTTTAAACCCACGGGACTATGGCTACACCTTC
TRBV6-5,TRBD1,TRBJ1-1,NA,CASSYRDRGSTEAFF,TGTGCCAGCAGTTACCGGGACAGGGGCAGCACTGAAGCTTTCTTT
TRBV29-1,NA,TRBJ2-1,NA,CSGVYNEQFF,TGCAGCGGAGTGTACAATGAGCAGTTCTTC
TRBV10-3,TRBD2,TRBJ2-1,NA,CATRIGLAGYNEQFF,TGTGCCACCCGAATCGGACTAGCGGGATACAATGAGCAGTTCTTC
TRBV7-9,NA,TRBJ2-7,NA,CASSLAGGYEQYF,TGTGCCAGCAGCTTAGCCGGGGGCTACGAGCAGTACTTC
TRBV20-1,TRBD2,TRBJ2-5,NA,CSASTSGRALDQETQYF,TGCAGTGCTAGTACAAGCGGGAGGGCCTTAGACCAAGAGACCCAGTACTTC
TRBV5-6,TRBD2,TRBJ2-7,NA,CASYKGGTSIRSYEQYF,TGTGCCAGCTATAAGGGCGGGACTAGCATTCGGTCCTACGAGCAGTACTTC
TRBV24-1,NA,TRBJ2-1,NA,CAAEGSYNEQFF,TGTGCCGCGGAGGGCTCCTACAATGAGCAGTTCTTC
TRBV27,TRBD1,TRBJ1-1,NA,CASSPPGTGLREAFF,TGTGCCAGCAGTCCCCCCGGGACAGGCCTACGAGAAGCTTTCTTT
TRBV5-6,NA,TRBJ2-7,NA,CASSLGSGVYEQYF,TGTGCCAGCAGCTTGGGGTCAGGGGTTTACGAGCAGTACTTC
TRBV10-3,TRBD1,TRBJ1-2,NA,CAISRRQGEYGYTF,TGTGCCATCAGTAGAAGACAGGGGGAATATGGCTACACCTTC
TRBV9,TRBD2,TRBJ2-3,NA,CASSVAPGGGTDTQYF,TGTGCCAGCAGCGTAGCTCCGGGAGGAGGTACAGATACGCAGTATTTT
TRBV4-1,NA,TRBJ2-7,NA,CASSQDPRKVTVEQYF,TGCGCCAGCAGCCAAGACCCCCGGAAGGTGACTGTCGAGCAGTACTTC
TRBV7-2,NA,TRBJ2-7,NA,CASSLQTGAYEQYF,TGTGCCAGCAGCCTCCAGACTGGAGCCTACGAGCAGTACTTC
TRBV2,NA,TRBJ2-7,NA,CASSERGLGGYEQYF,TGTGCCAGCAGTGAAAGGGGCCTGGGGGGATACGAGCAGTACTTC
TRBV4-1,NA,TRBJ2-7,NA,CASSREPGRPYEQYF,TGCGCCAGCAGCCGAGAACCAGGCAGACCCTACGAGCAGTACTTC
TRBV7-6,TRBD1,TRBJ2-3,NA,CASSSGQGGEEQYF,TGTGCCAGCAGCTCGGGACAGGGGGGAGAGGAGCAGTATTTT
TRBV28,NA,TRBJ1-5,NA,CATNGLNQPQHF,TGTGCCACCAACGGACTCAATCAGCCCCAGCATTTT
TRBV4-1,NA,TRBJ1-3,NA,CASSPSGADRYTSSGNTIYF,TGCGCCAGCAGCCCCTCCGGCGCAGACCGATACACTAGCTCTGGAAACACCATATATTTT
TRBV7-3,TRBD1,TRBJ1-3,NA,CASSPGQGGDTIYF,TGTGCCAGCAGCCCAGGACAGGGGGGAGACACCATATATTTT
TRBV2,NA,TRBJ1-2,many,CASRGGGTGGYTF,TGTGCCAGCAGGGGAGGGGGTACGGGTGGCTACACCTTC
TRBV4-1,NA,TRBJ1-2,NA,CASSQDSGDYGYTF,TGCGCCAGCAGCCAAGATTCGGGAGACTATGGCTACACCTTC
TRBV6-1,NA,TRBJ1-1,once,CASSEAGVQGKALNTEAFF,TGTGCCAGCAGTGAAGCAGGGGTGCAGGGTAAAGCCTTGAACACTGAAGCTTTCTTT
TRBV19,TRBD1,TRBJ1-1,NA,CASSISTGGTEAFF,TGTGCCAGTAGTATCTCGACAGGGGGAACTGAAGCTTTCTTT
TRBV25-1,TRBD1,TRBJ1-5,NA,CASRPGDLRGRANQPQHF,TGTGCCAGTAGGCCCGGCGATCTCAGGGGGCGAGCGAATCAGCCCCAGCATTTT
TRBV2,NA,TRBJ2-5,NA,CASRARLLVLETQYF,TGTGCCAGCCGAGCTAGGTTGCTAGTATTAGAGACCCAGTACTTC
TRBV11-2,NA,TRBJ1-5,NA,CASSLDLRVGNQPQHF,TGTGCCAGCAGCTTAGATCTGAGGGTGGGGAATCAGCCCCAGCATTTT
TRBV3-1/TRBV3-2,NA,TRBJ1-6,once,CASSQRGSSIHF,TGTGCCAGCAGCCAACGAGGGAGTAGCATCCACTTT
TRBV6-5,TRBD1,TRBJ1-6,once,CAIQGQGNSPLHF,TGTGCCATCCAAGGACAGGGTAATTCACCCCTCCACTTT
TRBV11-2,NA,TRBJ2-1,NA,CASSYIETPYNEQFF,TGTGCCAGCAGTTATATAGAGACTCCCTACAATGAGCAGTTCTTC
TRBV10-2,TRBD2,TRBJ2-7,few,CASSSASGSYEQYF,TGCGCCAGCAGCTCGGCTAGCGGGAGTTACGAGCAGTACTTC
TRBV7-8,NA,TRBJ2-7,NA,CASSLQVYEQYF,TGTGCCAGCAGCTTACAGGTCTACGAGCAGTACTTC
TRBV28,TRBD1,TRBJ1-4,NA,CASSSSAQTGDEKLFF,TGTGCCAGCAGTTCTAGCGCCCAGACAGGGGATGAAAAACTGTTTTTT
TRBV5-1,TRBD1,TRBJ2-1,NA,CASRTNTGGFYNEQFF,TGCGCCAGCCGAACTAATACAGGGGGCTTCTACAATGAGCAGTTCTTC
TRBV9,NA,TRBJ2-7,many,CASSVEGGLFYEQYF,TGTGCCAGCAGCGTAGAGGGGGGGCTCTTCTACGAGCAGTACTTC
TRBV4-1,NA,TRBJ1-6,NA,CASSQALANSPLHF,TGCGCCAGCAGCCAAGCCTTAGCTAATTCACCCCTCCACTTT
TRBV6-5,NA,TRBJ1-6,NA,CASRGRDASPLHF,TGTGCCAGCAGAGGGAGGGATGCTTCACCCCTCCACTTT
TRBV30,TRBD2,TRBJ2-1,NA,CAWSYPPTSGKIEQFF,TGTGCCTGGAGTTACCCCCCCACTAGCGGGAAGATTGAGCAGTTCTTC
TRBV7-9,TRBD1,TRBJ1-2,NA,CASSLTLAGQIYGYTF,TGTGCCAGCAGCCTTACGTTGGCGGGACAGATCTATGGCTACACCTTC
TRBV24-1,NA,TRBJ2-5,NA,CATSTRGETQYF,TGTGCCACCTCGACTCGCGGCGAGACCCAGTACTTC
TRBV29-1,TRBD2,TRBJ2-7,few,CSAREGETYEQYF,TGCAGCGCCCGGGAGGGGGAGACCTACGAGCAGTACTTC